These 9 T cell receptor beta chains were all obtained from the same sample, sequenced in a study of a mutant IDH1 vaccine in newly diagnosed glioma. Measured with immunoSEQ multiplex PCR; TCRdb has only the in-frame clones, and not every one. Among some 62,000 clones listed, around 86% were seen once. Time point noted: week 47, end of study. Topical imiquimod accompanied each vaccine dose, which consisted of 300 ug of mutant IDH1 20-mer peptide. Antigen specificity for these receptors is unknown. Source: PBMCs, taken from a glioma patient whose treatment included an IDH1 peptide vaccine. The receptors were gathered from a man aged 25 to 40 with glioma.

The CDR3 coding sequence is TGTGCCAGCAGTGTTATGGGGAGGCCTAATGAAAAACTGTTTTTT. It is translated as CASSVMGRPNEKLFF. This sequence joins TRBV2 and TRBJ1-4; the D is unclear. The CDR3 loop spans 15 amino acids. Germline V lookup: CDR1 SNHLY, CDR2 FYNNEI. V was clipped by 4 bases and J by 3 bases, with 12 bases between them.

The rearrangement links TRBV18 to TRBJ1-2, with 8 nucleotides matching TRBD1. This CDR3 has 13 residues. In germline, CDR1 is KGHSH, CDR2 LQKENI. V was pared by 5 bases and J by 4 bases, with 3 bases of the junction left unmatched. CDR3 DNA sequence: TGTGCCAGCTCATCTGGACAGGGCTATGGCTACACCTTC. It yields the protein CASSSGQGYGYTF.

The chain uses TRBV5-6 and TRBJ1-3; TRBD1 is a possible D gene (5 bases). The CDR3 contains 14 residues. Germline V gene data show CDR1 as SGHDT and CDR2 as YYEEEE. V gave up 5 bases and J gave up 1 base, with 10 bases separating them. In DNA, the CDR3 is TGTGCCAGCAGTCCGAAGGGGTCTGGAAACACCATATATTTT. Residues: CASSPKGSGNTIYF.

This clone has only one observation. Within the sample, other DNA sequences also encode this same CDR3. V and J are TRBV6-6 and TRBJ1-2, with TRBD1 matching over 7 bases. The V gene's germline CDR1 is MNHNY and CDR2 SVGAGI (reference sequence). The junction had 3 bases not matched to a gene; V was cut back by 5 bases and J by 3 bases. The CDR3 has 13 residues. The CDR3 sequence is CASSPTGDYGYTF. CDR3 bases: TGTGCCAGCAGTCCTACAGGGGACTATGGCTACACCTTC.

This sequence joins TRBV5-6 and TRBJ2-3; D uncertain. Per germline, CDR1 SGHDT and CDR2 YYEEEE. The CDR3 runs to 13 residues. V lost 0 bases, J lost 3 bases, and 5 bases lay in between. The CDR3: CASSLGWTDTQYF. CDR3 sequence (DNA): TGTGCCAGCAGCTTGGGGTGGACAGATACGCAGTATTTT. The variable domain in full, with the rest retrieved from reference TRBV5-6 and TRBJ2-3, is DAGVTQSPTHLIKTRGQQVTLRCSPKSGHDTVSWYQQALGQGPQFIFQYYEEEERQRGNFPDRFSGHQFPNYSSELNVNALLLGDSALYLCASSLGWTDTQYFGPGTRLTVL.

The chain carries TRBV5-4 and TRBJ1-1, with D hard to call. Trimming took off 3 bases at V and 2 bases at J, with 8 bases between the two ends. Looked up from germline, CDR1 is SGHNT and CDR2 is YYREEE (reference sequence). The CDR3 has 13 amino acids. The CDR3 nucleotides are TGTGCCAGCAGCTACCAGAGAAACACTGAAGCTTTCTTT. It translates to CASSYQRNTEAFF.

In this sample, this clone turned up a few times. V gene TRBV6-6 combines with J gene TRBJ1-5, with TRBD1 as a possible D gene (6 bases). Germline V gene lookup returns CDR1 MNHNY and CDR2 SVGAGI (reference sequence). V was trimmed by 4 bases and J by 0 bases, leaving 13 bases between them. The CDR3 is 16 amino acids. The DNA of the CDR3 is TGTGCCAGCAGTTCACAACAGGGTTCTAGCAATCAGCCCCAGCATTTT. This codes for CASSSQQGSSNQPQHF.

The J gene is TRBJ1-6, the V gene TRBV30; weak D call: TRBD1 (6 bases). The CDR3 has 18 residues. Germline assignment: CDR1 GTSNPN and CDR2 SVGIG (reference sequence). The ends were cut back, 0 bases at V and 6 bases at J, with 21 bases in the middle. The DNA for the CDR3 is TGTGCCTGGAGTGTACTTAAGGCAGGGGTGAAGAGTAATTCACCCCTCCACTTT. Its translation: CAWSVLKAGVKSNSPLHF.

This clone came up a few times. The V call is TRBV28, the J call TRBJ2-7; possibly TRBD1 or TRBD2 for D (5 bases each). With 4 bases removed from V and 1 base from J, the gap between germline ends came to 29 bases. The CDR3 runs to 20 residues. CDR1 MDHEN and CDR2 SYDVKM come from the germline V gene. CDR3 sequence (DNA): TGTGCCAGCAGTTCTATTTTGGTCGGACGGGACGATTCCGCATCCTACGAGCAGTACTTC. This encodes CASSSILVGRDDSASYEQYF.